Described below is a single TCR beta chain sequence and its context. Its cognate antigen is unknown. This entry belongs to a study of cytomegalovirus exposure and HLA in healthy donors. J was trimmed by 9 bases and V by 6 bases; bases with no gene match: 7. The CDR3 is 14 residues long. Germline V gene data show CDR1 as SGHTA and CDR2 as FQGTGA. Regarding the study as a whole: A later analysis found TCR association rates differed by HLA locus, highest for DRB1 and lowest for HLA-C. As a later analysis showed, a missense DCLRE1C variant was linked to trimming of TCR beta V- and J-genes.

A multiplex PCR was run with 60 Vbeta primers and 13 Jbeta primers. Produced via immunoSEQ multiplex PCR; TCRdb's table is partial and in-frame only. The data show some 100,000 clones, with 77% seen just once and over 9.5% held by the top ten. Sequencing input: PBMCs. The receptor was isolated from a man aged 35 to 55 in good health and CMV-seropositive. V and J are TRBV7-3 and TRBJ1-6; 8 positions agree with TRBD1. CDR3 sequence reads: CASRAGGIGSPLHF. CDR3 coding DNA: TGTGCCAGCAGGGCAGGGGGCATAGGTTCACCCCTCCACTTT.